This record concerns one T cell receptor beta chain sequence. This entry is derived from a study of blood T cell repertoires in COVID-19. The wider study: PBMCs, B-cell-depleted T cells, or T cells provided the cDNA or gDNA that made up the material.

CDR3 size: 9 residues. Trimming cost V 4 bases and J 16 bases; bases outside gene matches: 1. Germline values: CDR1 SGHAT, CDR2 FQNNGV. In the authors' methods: Estimates of nucleated cell counts were drawn from the amplification of reference gene primers. Sequencing used immunoSEQ multiplex PCR; TCRdb keeps in-frame clones, though not all of them. V, J and clone size reflect that table, while D and trimming were determined from the DNA. The data contain a few hundred thousand clones, roughly 86% of them seen just once; the ten biggest clones take up around 0.9%. Enrolled through a virtual design, the participants were between about 18 and 100 years of age and came from 24 US areas. Donors in Cohort 3 counted as recovered after two negative PCRs, clearance, or symptom resolution.

The sample taken for sequencing was PBMCs or T cells enriched from blood (not recorded which). The chain links TRBV11-2 to TRBJ1-5; 7 nucleotides align to TRBD1. This clonotype originated in a woman aged 25 to 39 who had recovered from COVID-19. The CDR3 is CASSYRGHF. The CDR3 DNA sequence: TGTGCCAGCAGCTACAGGGGTCATTTT. Supplemented by reference TRBV11-2 and TRBJ1-5, the full variable domain reads EAGVAQSPRYKIIEKRQSVAFWCNPISGHATLYWYQQILGQGPKLLIQFQNNGVVDDSQLPKDRFSAERLKGVDSTLKIQPAKLEDSAVYLCASSYRGHFGDGTRLSIL.